Below are 4 T cell receptor beta chains sequenced from a single sample in a study of Graves' ophthalmopathy and Graves' hyperthyroidism. Amplified material comprised TCR beta CDR3 regions derived from RNA transcripts. First-round RT-PCR with HTBI primers preceded a second-round multiplex PCR. TCRdb re-called the multiplex PCR reads with MiXCR, one entry per CDR3 protein. The table has hundreds of thousands of distinct CDR3 sequences, just over 15% seen once. The material sequenced was peripheral blood. Receptors were obtained from a woman aged 18-29 years with stable Graves' hyperthyroidism.

This clonotype was seen only a few times. This may be a read error, as it is one base from a much larger clone. The genes are TRBV5-6 and TRBJ2-5; D remains unclear. The CDR3 length is 12 residues. The V gene's germline CDR1 is SGHDT and CDR2 YYEEEE. This CDR3 is CASSLQQETKYF. The CDR3 DNA reads TGTGCCAGCAGCTTGCAGCAAGAGACCAAGTACTTC.

The genes are TRBV7-2 and TRBJ1-2; 9 nucleotides match TRBD1. CDR3 length: 13 amino acids. The J segment lost 8 bases and the V segment lost 4 bases, leaving 5 bases of the junction unmatched. CDR1 and CDR2 (germline): SGHTA, FQGNSA. CDR3 nucleotide sequence: TGTGCCAGCAGCTCCGGGACAGGGAACGGCTACACCTTC. It encodes CASSSGTGNGYTF.

This clonotype was recorded at least ten times. CDR3 amino acids: CASSGQASSPLHF. In DNA, the CDR3 is TGTGCCAGCAGCGGTCAAGCCAGCTCACCCCTCCACTTT. The chain joins TRBV5-6 to TRBJ1-6; D remains ambiguous. The V end lost 4 bases, the J end lost 10 bases, and 12 bases lay between the germline ends. Germline CDR1 reads SGHDT; CDR2 reads YYEEEE. The CDR3 loop spans 13 amino acids.

This clonotype appeared many times. The V call is TRBV11-2, the J call TRBJ1-5; TRBD1 aligns across 11 bases. The germline V gene has CDR1 SGHAT and CDR2 FQNNGV. This CDR3 is 16 amino acids long. With V trimmed by 0 bases and J by 4 bases, 2 bases remained unmatched. The CDR3 here is CASSLEGTGGNQPQHF. CDR3 DNA: TGTGCCAGCAGCTTAGAAGGGACAGGGGGAAATCAGCCCCAGCATTTT.